This T cell receptor beta chain was documented in a study of HIV-infected patients and healthy controls. Study results and limitations: Significantly higher mean Gini indices appeared in HIV-infected repertoires, possibly reflecting oligoclonality.

Germline trimming cut 4 bases from V and 0 bases from J; bases unmatched to any gene: 5. CDR1 and CDR2 (germline): SQVTM, ANQGSEA. This CDR3 is 16 amino acids long. Antiretroviral therapy had run roughly three months, about 14 weeks, before follow-up blood collection. All unsorted peripheral T cells were captured because whole blood was used without fractionation. Reverse transcription used about 500 ng RNA and constant-region primers for alpha and beta. Using multiplexing indices, alpha and beta chain libraries were generated apart by chain-specific third strand synthesis. TCRdb used MiXCR to reprocess the 5' RACE reads, holding one entry per CDR3 protein. The sample has roughly 4,600 distinct CDR3 sequences, around 5.2% seen once. A note on this clonotype: Its antigen remains unknown.

This TCR derives from an adult with HIV infection. The gene calls are TRBV29-1 and TRBJ2-6; 8 nucleotides line up with TRBD1. The specimen was blood, collected during antiretroviral therapy. CDR3 coding DNA: TGCAGCGTTGTTGCCGACAGGGGCTCTGGGGCCAACGTCCTGACTTTC. Encoded protein: CSVVADRGSGANVLTF.